The 28 T cell receptor beta chains in this list originate from one sample, sequenced in a study of OX40 agonist ivuxolimab in advanced cancers. Profiled with immunoSEQ multiplex PCR; TCRdb holds only in-frame clones, not every one. The data show 65,000 to 70,000 clones, with roughly nine tenths seen just once and 5.5% to 6.5% held by the top ten. Sequenced material: CD4+ or CD8+ T cells sorted from blood, taken in a trial of the OX40 agonist ivuxolimab. The source of these receptors is an adult with an advanced solid tumor such as melanoma, head and neck, liver or kidney cancer.

The V call is TRBV7-9, the J call TRBJ1-1; D possibly corresponds to TRBD1 (6 bases). CDR3 length: 15 amino acids. Germline loops: CDR1 SEHNR, CDR2 FQNEAQ (reference sequence). Trimming shortened V by 1 base and J by 4 bases, and 13 bases separated the two germline ends. The CDR3 region is CASSLGRGMTTEAFF. The CDR3 bases are TGTGCCAGCAGCTTAGGGAGGGGGATGACCACTGAAGCTTTCTTT.

This clone was counted between two and nine times. The rearrangement links TRBV19 to TRBJ1-4, with no clear D. Germline-derived CDR1 and CDR2 are LNHDA and SQIVND (reference sequence). CDR3 length: 15 residues. The V end lost 1 base, the J end lost 0 bases, and 6 bases lay between the germline ends. The CDR3 protein is CASSIVTTTNEKLFF. In DNA, the CDR3 is TGTGCCAGTAGTATAGTCACGACAACTAATGAAAAACTGTTTTTT.

V usage is TRBV14 and J usage is TRBJ2-3; possible D gene TRBD1, 5 bases. CDR1 and CDR2 from the germline V gene are SGHDN and FVKESK. The V and J ends lost 4 bases and 3 bases respectively, with 17 bases between them. This CDR3 contains 16 residues. CDR3 protein: CASSPRVRVVTDTQYF. For the CDR3, the DNA is TGTGCCAGCAGCCCCAGAGTCAGGGTCGTGACAGATACGCAGTATTTT.

The J gene is TRBJ1-1, the V gene TRBV30; D is unclear. The CDR3 sequence is 13 residues long. Trimming cost V 0 bases and J 3 bases, with 8 bases left between them. Germline V gives CDR1 GTSNPN, CDR2 SVGIG (reference sequence). CDR3 region: CAWSVLPDTEAFF. Written as DNA, the CDR3 is TGTGCCTGGAGTGTACTTCCGGACACTGAAGCTTTCTTT.

The chain employs TRBV4-3 and TRBJ1-1; D gene uncertain. V was shortened by 1 base and J by 1 base, with 10 bases between the two germline ends. Germline V gives CDR1 LGHNA, CDR2 YSLEER. The CDR3 sequence is 15 residues long. CDR3 sequence (DNA): TGCGCCAGCAGCCAAGTGGGGTCCGAGAACACTGAAGCTTTCTTT. Translated: CASSQVGSENTEAFF.

The rearrangement joins TRBV7-9 to TRBJ2-1, with 12 nucleotides matching TRBD2. The CDR3 has 14 residues. The V gene end was trimmed by 8 bases and the J gene end by 3 bases; junction bases not matched to a gene: 2. Germline CDR1 SEHNR, CDR2 FQNEAQ (reference sequence). The CDR3 nucleotides are TGTGCCAGCGGGGGACTAGCGGGCTACAATGAGCAGTTCTTC. Translation gives CASGGLAGYNEQFF.

The chain recombines TRBV13 with TRBJ2-5, with 14 bases that match TRBD2. This CDR3 has 16 amino acids. The germline CDR1 and CDR2 sequences are PRHDT and FYEKMQ (reference sequence). V was clipped by 3 bases and J by 5 bases; unmatched bases: 5. CDR3 sequence: CASSFSRTSGGETQYF. Written as DNA, the CDR3 is TGTGCCAGCAGCTTTTCGCGGACTAGCGGGGGGGAGACCCAGTACTTC.

This clone was counted once. This chain links TRBV9 with TRBJ2-7, with 14 bases aligning to TRBD2. The CDR3 spans 15 residues. J lost 5 bases, V lost 3 bases, and 4 bases had no gene match. Per germline, CDR1 SGDLS and CDR2 YYNGEE. In DNA, the CDR3 is TGTGCCAGCAGCGGAGAGGGACTAGCGGGAGACGAGCAGTACTTC. Its protein product is CASSGEGLAGDEQYF.

The rearrangement joins TRBV7-8 to TRBJ2-3; no definite D call. CDR1 and CDR2 from the germline V gene are SGHVS and FQNEAQ. The CDR3 is made up of 12 amino acids. V lost 1 base and J lost 7, with 6 bases in between. CDR3 DNA sequence: TGTGCCAGCAGCTTAGACGGCAATACGCAGTATTTT. As protein: CASSLDGNTQYF. The full variable domain, rest sourced from reference TRBV7-8 and TRBJ2-3, is GAGVSQSPRYKVAKRGQDVALRCDPISGHVSLFWYQQALGQGPEFLTYFQNEAQLDKSGLPSDRFFAERPEGSVSTLKIQRTQQEDSAVYLCASSLDGNTQYFGPGTRLTVL.

J is TRBJ2-7 and V is TRBV5-1; D perhaps matches TRBD1 (6 bases). This CDR3 spans 12 amino acids. Germline V gene data show CDR1 as SGHRS and CDR2 as YFSETQ. The V end was cut by 2 bases, the J end by 3 bases, with 6 bases between. CDR3 loop: CASSLGGYEQYF. CDR3 nucleotide sequence: TGCGCCAGCAGCTTAGGGGGCTACGAGCAGTACTTC.

The rearrangement joins TRBV4-3 to TRBJ2-6, with no clear D. CDR1 and CDR2 (germline): LGHNA, YSLEER. This CDR3 is built from 16 residues. V was cut by 0 bases and J by 0 bases, with 6 bases left in between. CDR3 in DNA: TGCGCCAGCAGCCAAGAATTTTACTCTGGGGCCAACGTCCTGACTTTC. Encoded protein: CASSQEFYSGANVLTF.

This clone showed up many times. V and J are TRBV27 and TRBJ2-7; D may be TRBD1 (6 bases). The germline CDR1 and CDR2 sequences are MNHEY and SMNVEV (reference sequence). The CDR3 runs to 14 residues. V gave up 3 bases and J gave up 2 bases, with 11 bases separating them. CDR3: CASSFLDSPYEQYF. The CDR3 DNA sequence: TGTGCCAGCAGTTTTTTGGACAGCCCCTACGAGCAGTACTTC.

V and J are TRBV19 and TRBJ2-7; D remains ambiguous. Per the germline V gene, CDR1 is LNHDA and CDR2 is SQIVND (reference sequence). V was shortened by 5 bases and J by 0 bases, with 17 bases between the two germline ends. The CDR3 spans 16 residues. Here the CDR3 reads CASSLSTIGPSYEQYF. CDR3 nucleotide sequence: TGTGCCAGTAGTCTCTCTACGATTGGCCCCTCCTACGAGCAGTACTTC.

The CDR3 coding sequence is TGTGCCAGCTCACCTCTGCCGTTGAGCACAGATACGCAGTATTTT. This gives the protein CASSPLPLSTDTQYF. This chain links TRBV18 with TRBJ2-3, with D unclear. The CDR3 contains 15 residues. CDR1 is KGHSH and CDR2 is LQKENI in the germline V gene. Trimming left V 3 bases short and J 0 bases short, with 10 bases between.

This chain joins TRBV6-6 and TRBJ1-1; D remains unclear. CDR1 and CDR2 from the germline V gene are MNHNY and SVGAGI (reference sequence). V lost 6 bases and J 0 bases, leaving 8 bases between the germline ends. The CDR3 sequence is 13 residues long. The CDR3 loop reads CASSHYMNTEAFF. In DNA, the CDR3 is TGTGCCAGCAGCCACTACATGAACACTGAAGCTTTCTTT.

The chain combines TRBV28 with TRBJ1-4; D may be TRBD1 (6 bases). CDR3 size: 13 residues. Per the germline V gene, CDR1 is MDHEN and CDR2 is SYDVKM. Deletions cut 2 bases from V and 6 bases from J, with 7 bases between. CDR3 sequence (DNA): TGTGCCAGCAGTTTAGGGGGGCATGAAAAACTGTTTTTT. Residues: CASSLGGHEKLFF.

This clone was seen just once. This chain uses TRBV7-9 with TRBJ1-3; D is ambiguous. This CDR3 spans 16 amino acids. Germline V CDR1 and CDR2: SEHNR, FQNEAQ (reference sequence). The V and J ends lost 4 bases and 0 bases respectively, with 13 bases between them. CDR3 nucleotide sequence: TGTGCCAGCAGCTCTTTCACCGAAAGCTCTGGAAACACCATATATTTT. This codes for CASSSFTESSGNTIYF. The variable domain in full, with the rest retrieved from reference TRBV7-9 and TRBJ1-3, is DTGVSQNPRHKITKRGQNVTFRCDPISEHNRLYWYRQTLGQGPEFLTYFQNEAQLEKSRLLSDRFSAERPKGSFSTLEIQRTEQGDSAMYLCASSSFTESSGNTIYFGEGSWLTVV.

In its sample, this clone was seen a few times. J is TRBJ1-1 and V is TRBV30; D unclear. V gave up 2 bases and J gave up 4 bases, with 11 bases separating them. This CDR3 region has 13 residues. CDR1 GTSNPN and CDR2 SVGIG come from the germline V gene (reference sequence). The CDR3 protein is CAWSWEGPTEAFF. CDR3 nucleotides: TGTGCCTGGAGTTGGGAGGGCCCCACTGAAGCTTTCTTT. Looking up the rest from reference TRBV30 and TRBJ1-1 gives the full variable domain: SQTIHQWPATLVQPVGSPLSLECTVEGTSNPNLYWYRQAAGRGLQLLFYSVGIGQISSEVPQNLSASRPQDRQFILSSKKLLLSDSGFYLCAWSWEGPTEAFFGQGTRLTVV.

V gene TRBV9 combines with J gene TRBJ1-2; D not resolved. Trimming left V 4 bases short and J 0 bases short, with 16 bases between. This CDR3 is 16 amino acids long. The V gene's germline CDR1 is SGDLS and CDR2 YYNGEE. In DNA, the CDR3 is TGTGCCAGCAGCCCAGAGGGAGGGCACACTAACTATGGCTACACCTTC. Protein: CASSPEGGHTNYGYTF.

The rearrangement links TRBV19 to TRBJ1-6, with D possibly matching TRBD1 (5 bases). Germline CDR1 and CDR2: LNHDA and SQIVND (reference sequence). CDR3 size: 17 residues. The V end lost 1 base, the J end lost 6 bases, and 16 bases lay between the germline ends. The CDR3 is CASSIVGGGIGNSPLHF. DNA for the CDR3: TGTGCCAGTAGTATAGTCGGGGGTGGAATAGGTAATTCACCCCTCCACTTT.

The J gene is TRBJ2-7, the V gene TRBV27, with D perhaps given as TRBD1 or TRBD2 (5 bases each). Deletions cut 7 bases from V and 3 bases from J, with 10 bases between. From germline, CDR1 is MNHEY and CDR2 SMNVEV (reference sequence). The CDR3 consists of 12 residues. CDR3 sequence reads: CASMRGDYEQYF. DNA for the CDR3: TGTGCCAGCATGAGAGGGGACTACGAGCAGTACTTC.

This sequence joins TRBV19 and TRBJ2-7; no clear D. Germline loops: CDR1 LNHDA, CDR2 SQIVND (reference sequence). Trimming took off 6 bases at V and 3 bases at J, with 18 bases between the two ends. This CDR3 is built from 15 residues. The CDR3 loop reads CASSYTEDPHYEQYF. CDR3 in DNA: TGTGCCAGTAGCTACACCGAGGACCCACACTACGAGCAGTACTTC. The whole variable domain, filled in from reference TRBV19 and TRBJ2-7, reads DGGITQSPKYLFRKEGQNVTLSCEQNLNHDAMYWYRQDPGQGLRLIYYSQIVNDFQKGDIAEGYSVSREKKESFPLTVTSAQKNPTAFYLCASSYTEDPHYEQYFGPGTRLTVT.

As for this clone: One junction end does not reproduce the germline sequence, and a read error may be involved. V gene TRBV7-7 combines with J gene TRBJ2-2; 7 nucleotides line up with TRBD1. Germline V lookup: CDR1 SSHAT, CDR2 FNYEAQ (reference sequence). This CDR3 comprises 15 residues. CDR3 residues: CASSPQTGLPGELFF. CDR3 bases: TGTGCTAGCAGCCCTCAGACAGGGTTGCCCGGGGAGCTGTTTTTT. Full variable domain (missing parts from reference TRBV7-7 and TRBJ2-2): GAGVSQSPRYKVTKRGQDVTLRCDPISSHATLYWYQQALGQGPEFLTYFNYEAQPDKSGLPSDRFSAERPEGSISTLTIQRTEQRDSAMYRCASSPQTGLPGELFFGEGSRLTVL.

The chain's CDR3 is CASSVDQGVDYTF. As DNA, the CDR3 is TGTGCCAGCAGCGTAGATCAAGGGGTCGACTACACCTTC. V is TRBV9 and J is TRBJ1-2, with D possibly TRBD1 on 5 matching bases. Germline values: CDR1 SGDLS, CDR2 YYNGEE. V lost 0 bases to trimming and J lost 10 bases, with 13 bases between them. The length of the CDR3 is 13 residues.

The chain has TRBV11-2 and TRBJ2-3; 10 nucleotides match TRBD1. The V and J ends lost 1 base and 5 bases, in that order; junction bases with no gene match: 3. CDR3 length equals 15 residues. Per the germline V gene, CDR1 is SGHAT and CDR2 is FQNNGV. CDR3: CASSLVRDRGDTQYF. The CDR3 nucleotides are TGTGCCAGCAGCTTAGTGAGGGACAGGGGAGATACGCAGTATTTT.

The chain recombines TRBV7-6 with TRBJ2-1; 7 bases fit TRBD2. Germline values: CDR1 SGHVS, CDR2 FNYEAQ. This CDR3 has 16 amino acids. V lost 5 bases to trimming and J lost 2 bases; unmatched junction nucleotides: 9. CDR3 nucleotide sequence: TGTGCCAGCAGCCTAATAGGCGGGGGAACCTACAATGAGCAGTTCTTC. Its translation is CASSLIGGGTYNEQFF.

This clone was observed a single time. The chain carries TRBV28 and TRBJ1-5; 8 bases align to TRBD1. CDR1 and CDR2 from the germline V gene are MDHEN and SYDVKM. V shed 2 bases, J shed 3 bases, and the junction held 3 bases outside the gene matches. This CDR3 is 15 amino acids long. CDR3 coding DNA: TGTGCCAGCAGTTTAAGACAGGGGATCAATCAGCCCCAGCATTTT. Residues: CASSLRQGINQPQHF.

V is TRBV7-9 and J is TRBJ2-7; weak D call: TRBD1 (6 bases). Looked up from germline, CDR1 is SEHNR and CDR2 is FQNEAQ (reference sequence). This CDR3 is 14 amino acids long. V shed 5 bases and J shed 2 bases, with 13 bases lying between them. CDR3: CASSTEGQTYEQYF. The CDR3 DNA follows: TGTGCCAGCAGCACAGAGGGACAAACCTACGAGCAGTACTTC.